These T cell receptor beta chains were read from a single sample in a study of T cell repertoires in cytomegalovirus infection. Via MiXCR, TCRdb re-called the reads, giving one row per CDR3 protein. The table has fewer than 550,000 distinct CDR3 sequences, 25% to 40% seen once; the top ten hold approximately 15%. The sequenced sample consisted of PBMCs. These receptors were collected from a human donor in good health (CMV status not recorded). Some clones in this sample may be carry-over from other donors' samples. CDR3s include the opening cysteine and the closing phenylalanine or tryptophan. Each record gives: CDR3 length, clone size, D gene, J gene, V gene, CDR3 DNA, CDR3 protein. D genes are given only for firm matches. Rows give clone size only sometimes, using once, few, many, or a class for an expanded clone.

15	many	.	TRBJ1-1	TRBV6-1	TGTGCCAGCAGTTTTTTTCCCGGGACATCATCTGAAGCTTTCTTT	CASSFFPGTSSEAFF
21	many	TRBD2	TRBJ2-3	TRBV7-8	TGTGCCAGCAGCTTAGCGGAGACTAGCGGGGGGGACCCGATTAGCACAGATACGCAGTATTTT	CASSLAETSGGDPISTDTQYF
12	few	.	TRBJ1-1	TRBV20-1	TGCAGTGCCCGACGGACGAACACTGAAGCTTTCTTT	CSARRTNTEAFF
18	.	.	TRBJ1-3	TRBV5-1	TGCGCCAGCAGCTTGCTACAGAGCTCGGATATCTCTGGAAACACCATATATTTT	CASSLLQSSDISGNTIYF
11	few	.	TRBJ1-4	TRBV2	TGTGCCAGCAGGTTTAGTCGAAAACTGTTTTTT	CASRFSRKLFF
13	.	.	TRBJ1-2	TRBV6-1	TGTGCCAGCAGTGACCCCGACAGTTATGGCTACACCTTC	CASSDPDSYGYTF
14	.	.	TRBJ2-1	TRBV7-8	TGTGCCAGCAGCTTACCAGGGACCTACAATGAGCAGTTCTTC	CASSLPGTYNEQFF
15	.	.	TRBJ1-4	TRBV7-6	TGTGCCAGCAGCCACTGGACAGATGGGAATGAAAAACTGTTTTTT	CASSHWTDGNEKLFF
15	few	TRBD1	TRBJ2-7	TRBV7-3	TGTGCCAGCAGCTTAAGTGGACAGGGGACCTACGAGCAGTACTTC	CASSLSGQGTYEQYF
16	.	.	TRBJ2-1	TRBV6-5	TGTGCCAGCAGTTACCCGATGGGTACAGGGAAGGATGAGCAGTTCTTC	CASSYPMGTGKDEQFF
12	.	.	TRBJ2-3	TRBV20-1	TGCAGCAACCGGGAATACACAGATACGCAGTATTTT	CSNREYTDTQYF
18	.	.	TRBJ1-5	TRBV12-3/TRBV12-4	TGTGCCAGCAGTTCGACCGGGATCCCTAACCCCCACAATCAGCCCCAGCATTTT	CASSSTGIPNPHNQPQHF
14	.	.	TRBJ2-7	TRBV4-3	TGCGCCAGCAGCCAAGAGGGACGGGGCTACGAGCAGTACTTC	CASSQEGRGYEQYF
16	.	.	TRBJ2-2	TRBV28	TGTGCAAGCAGTTCGGAAAGGGATTGGTACACCGGGGAGCTGTTTTTT	CASSSERDWYTGELFF
21	few	.	TRBJ1-3	TRBV10-3	TGTGCCATCAGTGACCAAAACGGCGGGGGGGGCATCGACCTCTCTGGAAACACCATATATTTT	CAISDQNGGGGIDLSGNTIYF
16	.	TRBD2	TRBJ2-3	TRBV27	TGTGCCAGCAGTACACTAGCGGGGGGCGTTGGAGGTAACCAGTATTTT	CASSTLAGGVGGNQYF
13	.	.	TRBJ2-7	TRBV27	TGTGCCAGCAGTTTATCGGGGGCAGGGAGGCAGTACTTC	CASSLSGAGRQYF
18	many	.	TRBJ2-3	TRBV4-1	TGCGCCAGCAGCCAAGTAGCGGGTGGCGGGGGCGGGACAGATACGCAGTATTTT	CASSQVAGGGGGTDTQYF
17	.	TRBD2	TRBJ2-7	TRBV6-8	TGTGCCAGCAGTTACTCGGGACTAGCGGGGGGACTCTACGAGCAGTACTTC	CASSYSGLAGGLYEQYF
13	.	.	TRBJ2-1	TRBV20-1	TGCAGTTCAAACCCGACCTCTACGGTTGAGCAGTTCTTC	CSSNPTSTVEQFF
15	few	.	TRBJ2-1	TRBV4-3	TGCGCCAGCAGCCAAGATAGTGGCAGGGATAATGAGCAGTTCTTC	CASSQDSGRDNEQFF
14	.	.	TRBJ2-5	TRBV24-1	TGTGCCACCAGGGGTGACGGTGATCAAGAGACCCAGTACTTC	CATRGDGDQETQYF
12	many	.	TRBJ1-5	TRBV7-2	TGTGCCAGCAAGGGAAGCGGTCAGCCCCAGCATTTT	CASKGSGQPQHF
14	.	TRBD1	TRBJ1-1	TRBV19	TGTGCCAGTAAAGCAGGGGGGTCTATCACTGAAGCTTTCTTT	CASKAGGSITEAFF
14	.	.	TRBJ2-5	TRBV5-1	TGCGCCAGCAGCTTGGTATCGCAGGGGGAGACCCAGTACTTC	CASSLVSQGETQYF
14	.	.	TRBJ2-2	TRBV5-4	TGTGCCAGCAGCCGGACAGGGAGGGCCGGGGAGCTGTTTTTT	CASSRTGRAGELFF
15	.	TRBD2	TRBJ2-7	TRBV3-1	TGTGCCAGCAGCCATCGCGCGGGGGTCCCCTACGAGCAGTACTTC	CASSHRAGVPYEQYF
15	few	.	TRBJ2-3	TRBV7-9	TGTGCCAGCAGCTTAGCCTTGGGCCACTTATATACGCAGTATTTT	CASSLALGHLYTQYF
15	.	.	TRBJ1-1	TRBV6-5	TGTGCCAGCAGTTATTCGGACCCCCCCAACACTGAAGCTTTCTTT	CASSYSDPPNTEAFF
17	few	.	TRBJ1-6	TRBV6-5	TGTGCCAGCAGTACAAGACAGCTCCCGGCGGGTAATTCACCCCTCCACTTT	CASSTRQLPAGNSPLHF
14	.	TRBD1	TRBJ1-6	TRBV6-2/TRBV6-3	TGTGCCAGCAGCACCGGGACAGATAATTCACCCCTCCACTTT	CASSTGTDNSPLHF
14	.	.	TRBJ2-2	TRBV7-2	TGTGCCAGCAGCTATGGTGTTAACACCGGGGAGCTGTTTTGG	CASSYGVNTGELFW
13	.	.	TRBJ1-5	TRBV29-1	TGCAGCGTTGAAGACGGTTCAGATCAGCCCCAGCATTTT	CSVEDGSDQPQHF
17	few	.	TRBJ1-1	TRBV11-2	TGTGCCAGCAGCCGCACTACCAGGGTTGGGGAGAACACTGAAGCTTTCTTT	CASSRTTRVGENTEAFF
14	.	.	TRBJ2-1	TRBV6-1	TGTGCCAGCAATCCGATAGATCGAGCACATGAGCAGTTCTTC	CASNPIDRAHEQFF
17	.	TRBD1	TRBJ2-2	TRBV15	TGTGCCACCAGCGGCGAAAACAGGGGGCTTATCACCGGGGAGCTGTTTTTT	CATSGENRGLITGELFF
15	few	.	TRBJ1-5	TRBV6-2/TRBV6-3	TGTGCCAGCAGTTACGATTGGGTTAGCAATCAGCCCCAGCATTTT	CASSYDWVSNQPQHF
18	few	TRBD1	TRBJ2-5	TRBV4-1	TGCGCCAGCAGCCGAGAAGGGACAGGAAACAGCAATGAGGAGACCCAGTACTTC	CASSREGTGNSNEETQYF
14	.	.	TRBJ1-1	TRBV11-2	TGTGCCAGCAGCACGGAGGTTTTCTTGACTGAAGCTTTCTTT	CASSTEVFLTEAFF
13	many	.	TRBJ2-7	TRBV7-8	TGTGCCAGCAGCTTTCCAGGGTACCACGAGCAGTACTTC	CASSFPGYHEQYF
15	.	.	TRBJ2-3	TRBV7-2	TGTGCCAGCAGCTTAGTGGGGGGGGCGACAGATACGCAGTATTTT	CASSLVGGATDTQYF
14	.	.	TRBJ2-2	TRBV19	TGTGCCAGTAGTCCCCAGCGGGTCCCCGGGGAGCTGTTTTTT	CASSPQRVPGELFF
16	.	.	TRBJ1-5	TRBV4-1	TGTGCCAGCAGCCAAGATGGTAGGGGTAGCAATCAGCCCCAGCATTTT	CASSQDGRGSNQPQHF
13	few	.	TRBJ2-7	TRBV5-6	TGTGCCAGCAGCGGAGAAAGAAACTACGAGCAGTACTTC	CASSGERNYEQYF
15	.	TRBD2	TRBJ2-1	TRBV7-2	TGTGCCAGCAGCCGTAGCGGGGGGGGATACAAGGAGCAGTTCTTC	CASSRSGGGYKEQFF
18	.	TRBD2	TRBJ2-3	TRBV20-1	TGCAGTGCTGCTTCCCCGGGACTAGCGGGGGGAAGCACAGATACGCAGTATTTT	CSAASPGLAGGSTDTQYF
17	.	TRBD2	TRBJ2-1	TRBV19	TGTGCCAGTAGCAAAACTAGCGGGGGGTCTTCCTACAATGAGCAGTTCTTC	CASSKTSGGSSYNEQFF
16	.	TRBD2	TRBJ2-3	TRBV7-2	TGTGCCAGCAGCTCCGGGGGGGGGGTTGCTGATAAAACGCAGTATTTT	CASSSGGGVADKTQYF
13	.	.	TRBJ1-1	TRBV28	TGTGCCAGCAGTTGGGCCGAGGACACTGAAGCTTTCTTT	CASSWAEDTEAFF
19	.	TRBD2	TRBJ2-7	TRBV7-2	TGTGCCAGCAGCTTAAAATTCTTCTCCGGGACTGCCTCGGGGGGGGAGAAGTACTTC	CASSLKFFSGTASGGEKYF
14	.	TRBD2	TRBJ2-3	TRBV7-6	TGTGCCAGCACCCCGGGACTAGCAATAGATACGCAGTATTTT	CASTPGLAIDTQYF
16	few	.	TRBJ2-3	TRBV7-3	TGTGCCAGCAGCCGTGAGGGGGGGGGCGGGACAGATACGCAGTATTTT	CASSREGGGGTDTQYF
14	.	.	TRBJ1-2	TRBV19	TGTGCCAGTAGTCCCGGGACGGGCTCTAGAGGCTACACCTTC	CASSPGTGSRGYTF
16	.	.	TRBJ1-1	TRBV7-3	TGTGCCAACAGCCGGGGTGGGACCGGCGGGGACACTGAAGCTTTCTTT	CANSRGGTGGDTEAFF
13	.	TRBD1	TRBJ1-2	TRBV19	TGTGCCAGTAGTACGGACAGGTTCTATGGCTACACCTTC	CASSTDRFYGYTF
18	few	TRBD2	TRBJ2-2	TRBV15	TGTGCCACCAGCAGAGTGGATGGAGTAGCGGGGAACACCGGGGAGCTGTTTTTT	CATSRVDGVAGNTGELFF
13	.	.	TRBJ1-1	TRBV18	TGTGCCAGCTTTCGATCAGGAGGCACTGAAGCTTTCTTT	CASFRSGGTEAFF
16	many	.	TRBJ2-7	TRBV7-2	TGTGCCAGCAGCTTAAGGGGTTTGGTCGGACCTAACGAGCAGTACTTC	CASSLRGLVGPNEQYF
10	.	.	TRBJ1-4	TRBV2	TGTGCCAGCAGTAATGAAAAACTGTTTTTT	CASSNEKLFF